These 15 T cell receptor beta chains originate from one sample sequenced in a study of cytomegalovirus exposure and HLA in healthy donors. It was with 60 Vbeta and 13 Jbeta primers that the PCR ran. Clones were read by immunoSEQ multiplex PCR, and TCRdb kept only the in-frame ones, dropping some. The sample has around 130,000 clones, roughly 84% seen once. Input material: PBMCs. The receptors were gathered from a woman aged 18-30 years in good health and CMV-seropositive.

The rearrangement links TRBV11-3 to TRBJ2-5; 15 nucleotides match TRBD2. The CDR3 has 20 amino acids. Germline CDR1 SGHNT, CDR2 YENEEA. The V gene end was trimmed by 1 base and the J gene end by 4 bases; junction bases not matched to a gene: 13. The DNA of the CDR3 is TGTGCCAGCAGCTTAGCTCGAACCGGGACTAGCGGGGGGATGGGAGAGACCCAGTACTTC. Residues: CASSLARTGTSGGMGETQYF.

This chain's CDR3 is CASSIVGGYAYEQFF. CDR3 bases: TGTGCCAGTAGTATAGTTGGGGGGTACGCATATGAGCAGTTCTTC. V usage is TRBV19 and J usage is TRBJ2-1; D is possibly TRBD2 (6 bases). CDR1 and CDR2 (germline): LNHDA, SQIVND (reference sequence). There are 15 residues in the CDR3. Trimming shortened V by 1 base and J by 8 bases, and 15 bases separated the two germline ends.

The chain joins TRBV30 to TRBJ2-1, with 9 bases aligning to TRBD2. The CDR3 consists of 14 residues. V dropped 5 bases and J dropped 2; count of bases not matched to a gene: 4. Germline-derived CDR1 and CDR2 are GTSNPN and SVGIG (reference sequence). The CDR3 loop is CAWAGGPPYNEQFF. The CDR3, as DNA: TGTGCCTGGGCGGGGGGGCCCCCCTACAATGAGCAGTTCTTC.

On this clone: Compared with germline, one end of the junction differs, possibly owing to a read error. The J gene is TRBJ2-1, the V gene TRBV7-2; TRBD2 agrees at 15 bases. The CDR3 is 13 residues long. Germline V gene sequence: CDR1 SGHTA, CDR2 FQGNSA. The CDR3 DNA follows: TGTGCCAGCAGGGGGACTAGCGGGGGGAATTGGGTCTTC. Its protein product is CASRGTSGGNWVF.

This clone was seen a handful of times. DNA of the CDR3: TGTGCCAGCAGTGTAAACCTCGGGCAGTACTTC. Its translation is CASSVNLGQYF. This chain links TRBV28 with TRBJ2-7; D remains unclear. The CDR3 sequence is 11 residues long. Germline V gives CDR1 MDHEN, CDR2 SYDVKM. Trimming stripped 5 bases from V and 9 bases from J, with 11 bases between.

The CDR3 sequence is CASSLWTVRGDEKLFF. The DNA for the CDR3 is TGTGCCAGCAGTTTATGGACGGTCCGGGGGGATGAAAAACTGTTTTTT. The chain recombines TRBV28 with TRBJ1-4; the D gene is possibly TRBD1 (5 bases). Germline loops: CDR1 MDHEN, CDR2 SYDVKM. The CDR3 extends over 16 amino acids. Trimming removed 0 bases from V and 6 bases from J, with 14 bases in between. The full variable domain, with the rest looked up from reference TRBV28 and TRBJ1-4, is DVKVTQSSRYLVKRTGEKVFLECVQDMDHENMFWYRQDPGLGLRLIYFSYDVKMKEKGDIPEGYSVSREKKERFSLILESASTNQTSMYLCASSLWTVRGDEKLFFGSGTQLSVL.

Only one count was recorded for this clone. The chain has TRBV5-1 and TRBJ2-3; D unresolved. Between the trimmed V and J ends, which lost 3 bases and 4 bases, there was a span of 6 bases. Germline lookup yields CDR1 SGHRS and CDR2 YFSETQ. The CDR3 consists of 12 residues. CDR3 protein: CASSSQSDTQYF. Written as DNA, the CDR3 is TGCGCCAGCAGCTCCCAGTCAGATACGCAGTATTTT.

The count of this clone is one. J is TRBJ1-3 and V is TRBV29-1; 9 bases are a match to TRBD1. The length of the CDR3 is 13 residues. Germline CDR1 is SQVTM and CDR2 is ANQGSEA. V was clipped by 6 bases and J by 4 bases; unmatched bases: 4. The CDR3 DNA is TGCAGCGTAGGACAGGGGATCGGAAACACCATATATTTT. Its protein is CSVGQGIGNTIYF.

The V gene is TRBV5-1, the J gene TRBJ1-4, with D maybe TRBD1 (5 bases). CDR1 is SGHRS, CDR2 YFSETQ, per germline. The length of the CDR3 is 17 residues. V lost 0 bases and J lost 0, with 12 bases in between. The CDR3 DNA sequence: TGCGCCAGCAGCTTGGAGGGGAGGGGCACAACTAATGAAAAACTGTTTTTT. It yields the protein CASSLEGRGTTNEKLFF.

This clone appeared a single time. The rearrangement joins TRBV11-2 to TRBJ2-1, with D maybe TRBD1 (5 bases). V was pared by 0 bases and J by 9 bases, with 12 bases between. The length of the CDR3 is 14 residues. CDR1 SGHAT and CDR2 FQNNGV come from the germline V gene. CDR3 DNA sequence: TGTGCCAGCAGCTTAGACATTGGGGCTACTGAGCAGTTCTTC. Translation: CASSLDIGATEQFF.

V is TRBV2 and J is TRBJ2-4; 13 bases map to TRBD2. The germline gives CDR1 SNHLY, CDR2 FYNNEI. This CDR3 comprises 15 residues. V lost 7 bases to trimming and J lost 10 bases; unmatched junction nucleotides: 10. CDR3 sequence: CASKSGLAGAEIQYF. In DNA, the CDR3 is TGTGCCAGCAAATCCGGACTAGCGGGGGCAGAGATTCAGTACTTC.

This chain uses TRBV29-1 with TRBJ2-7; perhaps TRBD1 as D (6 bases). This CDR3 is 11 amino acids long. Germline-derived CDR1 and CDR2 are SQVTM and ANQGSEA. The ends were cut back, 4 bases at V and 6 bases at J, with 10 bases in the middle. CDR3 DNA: TGCAGCGTTGGTGTCAGGGGCGAGCAGTACTTC. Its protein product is CSVGVRGEQYF.

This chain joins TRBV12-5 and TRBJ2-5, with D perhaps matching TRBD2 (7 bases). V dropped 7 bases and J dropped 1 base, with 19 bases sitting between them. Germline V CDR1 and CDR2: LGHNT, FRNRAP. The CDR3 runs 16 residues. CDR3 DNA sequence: TGTGCTAGTGCTTCCCTTGGGGCGGGGGCCCAAGAGACCCAGTACTTC. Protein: CASASLGAGAQETQYF.

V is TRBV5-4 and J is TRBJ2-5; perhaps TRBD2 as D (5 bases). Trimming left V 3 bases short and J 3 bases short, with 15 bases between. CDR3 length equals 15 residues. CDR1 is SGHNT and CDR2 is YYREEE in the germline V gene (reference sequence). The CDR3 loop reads CASSSPTTLEETQYF. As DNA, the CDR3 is TGTGCCAGCAGCTCCCCGACTACTCTTGAAGAGACCCAGTACTTC.

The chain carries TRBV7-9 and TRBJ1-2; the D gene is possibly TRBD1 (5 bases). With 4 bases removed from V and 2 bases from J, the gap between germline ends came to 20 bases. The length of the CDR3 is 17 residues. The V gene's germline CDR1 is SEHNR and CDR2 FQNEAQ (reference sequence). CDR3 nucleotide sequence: TGTGCCAGCAGCTGGGGCCTTGCTGCAATTTTGAACTATGGCTACACCTTC. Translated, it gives CASSWGLAAILNYGYTF.